The present TCR beta chain was sequenced within a study of blood T cells in healthy people across ages. A second PCR of roughly 6 to 12 cycles used a sample-barcoded 5' primer and a J-beta primer mix. Each cDNA molecule received a tag from a template-switch adaptor that had 12 random nucleotides. From the 5' RACE reads, TCRdb called clonotypes with MiXCR, one entry per CDR3 protein. The data show some 1.8 million distinct CDR3 sequences, approximately 40% seen once. As to this clonotype: The antigen is unknown.

Healthy individuals of Caucasian origin from Russia, aged 6 to 90, served as donors. This CDR3 contains 16 residues. The V gene's germline CDR1 is DFQATT and CDR2 SNEGSKA (reference sequence). Trimming took 0 bases from V and 0 from J, leaving 15 bases between them. Study findings and constraints: Diversity estimates from one million T cells were considered underestimates. While age rose, TCR beta diversity per million T cells dropped in a roughly linear way.

This receptor was identified in a human donor in good health. The chain recombines TRBV20-1 with TRBJ2-7; tentative D call: TRBD1 (6 bases). The sequencing input was blood. In DNA, the CDR3 is TGCAGTGCTAGAGATATTGAAAGGGGGACCTCCTACGAGCAGTACTTC. Translation gives CSARDIERGTSYEQYF.